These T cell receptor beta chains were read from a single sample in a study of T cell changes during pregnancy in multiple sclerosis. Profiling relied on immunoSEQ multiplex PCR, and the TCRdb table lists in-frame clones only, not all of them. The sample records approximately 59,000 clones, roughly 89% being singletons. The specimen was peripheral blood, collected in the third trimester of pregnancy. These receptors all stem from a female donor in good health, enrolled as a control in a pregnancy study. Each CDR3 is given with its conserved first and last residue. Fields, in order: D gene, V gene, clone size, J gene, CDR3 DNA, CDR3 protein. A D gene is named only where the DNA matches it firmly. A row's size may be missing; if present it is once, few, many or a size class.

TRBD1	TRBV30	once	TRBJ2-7	TGTGCCTGGAGTGTACCCCGGGACAGGGGCCCATCCTACGAGCAGTACTTC	CAWSVPRDRGPSYEQYF
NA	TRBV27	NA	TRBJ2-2	TGTGCCAGCAGTTTAATAGAAACCGGGGAGCTGTTTTTT	CASSLIETGELFF
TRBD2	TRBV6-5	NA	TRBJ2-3	TGTGCCACCGGGGGGGACTCAGATACGCAGTATTTT	CATGGDSDTQYF
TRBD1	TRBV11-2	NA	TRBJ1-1	TGTGCCAGCAGCCGGGACAGGGGATCGGCTTTCTTT	CASSRDRGSAFF
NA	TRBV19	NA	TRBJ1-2	TGTGCCAGTAGTTTTCGGGCAGGGGATGGCTACACCTTC	CASSFRAGDGYTF
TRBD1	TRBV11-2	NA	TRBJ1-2	TGTGCCAGCAGCTTAGTTACAAGACAGGGGCTTGGCTACACCTTC	CASSLVTRQGLGYTF
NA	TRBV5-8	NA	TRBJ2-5	TGTGCCAGCAGCCACAGGAATCAAGAGACCCAGTACTTC	CASSHRNQETQYF
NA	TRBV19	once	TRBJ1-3	TGTGCCAGTAGTACGGGGGGCACCTCTGGAAACACCATATATTTT	CASSTGGTSGNTIYF
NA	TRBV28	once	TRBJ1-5	TGTGCCAGCAGTGAGGGAAACAATCAGCCCCAGCATTTT	CASSEGNNQPQHF
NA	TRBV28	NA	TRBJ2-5	TGTGCCAGCAGTTGGACAGCCCAAGAGACCCAGTACTTC	CASSWTAQETQYF
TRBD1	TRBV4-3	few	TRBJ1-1	TGCGCCAGCAGCCAAGGGGCGACAGGGGAAGCTTTCTTT	CASSQGATGEAFF
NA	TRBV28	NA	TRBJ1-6	TGTGCCAACGGGGCGGGGGGCTCACCCCTCCACTTT	CANGAGGSPLHF
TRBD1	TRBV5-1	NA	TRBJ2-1	TGCGCCAGCAGCTTCGGGACAGGGGACTACAATGAGCAGTTCTTC	CASSFGTGDYNEQFF
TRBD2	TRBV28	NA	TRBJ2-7	TGTGCCAGCAGTTTAACGGGAGGGGGGCTCTCCTACGAGCAGTACTTC	CASSLTGGGLSYEQYF
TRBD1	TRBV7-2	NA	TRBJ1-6	TGTGCCAGCACCCTACAGGGGGCGCTGGATAATTCACCCCTCCACTTT	CASTLQGALDNSPLHF
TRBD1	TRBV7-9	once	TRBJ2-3	TGTGCCAGCAGCCCAGGACAGGGGGGAGATACGCAGTATTTT	CASSPGQGGDTQYF
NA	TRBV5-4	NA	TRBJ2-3	TGTGCCAGCAGCCCGTCTATGACAGATACGCAGTATTTT	CASSPSMTDTQYF
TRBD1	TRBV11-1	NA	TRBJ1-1	TGTGCCAGCAGCCCGTGGACAGGGGTGAACACTGAAGCTTTCTTT	CASSPWTGVNTEAFF
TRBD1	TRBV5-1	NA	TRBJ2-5	TGCGCCAGCAGCCACTATCAAGCGGGACAGGGAAAGACCCAGTACTTC	CASSHYQAGQGKTQYF
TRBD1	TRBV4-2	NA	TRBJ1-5	TGTGCCAGCAGCCAAGGAGAACAGGGGGATCAGCCCCAGCATTTT	CASSQGEQGDQPQHF
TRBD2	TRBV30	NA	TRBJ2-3	TGTGCCTGGACGGGGACTAGCGCCCTCACAGATACGCAGTATTTT	CAWTGTSALTDTQYF
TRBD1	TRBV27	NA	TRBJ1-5	TGTGCCAGCAGTTTAAGGCCCCCCGGACAGGCGAGCCCCCCCCAGCATTTT	CASSLRPPGQASPPQHF
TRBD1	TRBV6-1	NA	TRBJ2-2	TGTGCCAGCAGCGGACAGGGCAACACCGGGGAGCTGTTTTTT	CASSGQGNTGELFF
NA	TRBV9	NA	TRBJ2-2	TGTGCCAGCGGTTACAGAACTAGGGAGGGACAAGAAAGGGACACCGGGGAGCTGTTTTTT	CASGYRTREGQERDTGELFF
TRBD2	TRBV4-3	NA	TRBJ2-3	TGCGCCAGCAGCCAAGAATGGGCCTTAGCGGGGGGCACAGATACGCAGTATTTT	CASSQEWALAGGTDTQYF
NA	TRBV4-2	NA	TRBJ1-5	TGTGCCAGCAGCCAGGACCAGACAGGATCCTTTTATAGCAATCAGCCCCAGCATTTT	CASSQDQTGSFYSNQPQHF
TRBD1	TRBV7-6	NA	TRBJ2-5	TGTGCCAGCAGTTCGGACAGGGTGGGACAGTACTTC	CASSSDRVGQYF
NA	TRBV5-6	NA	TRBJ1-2	TGTGCCAGCAGCCAACCCGACAGGCCCTATGGCTACACCTTC	CASSQPDRPYGYTF
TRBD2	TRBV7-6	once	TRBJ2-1	TGTGCCAGCAGCTTACTCTCGGGGGGGATCAACAATGAGCAGTTCTTC	CASSLLSGGINNEQFF
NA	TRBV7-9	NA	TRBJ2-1	TGTGCCAGCACCCCGAAGATAGGGGCCGATGAGCAGTTCTTC	CASTPKIGADEQFF
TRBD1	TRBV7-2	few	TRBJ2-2	TGTGCCAGCAGCTTAAAATTTAGTAACAGGGGGAACACCGGGGAGCTGTTTTTT	CASSLKFSNRGNTGELFF
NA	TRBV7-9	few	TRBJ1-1	TGTGCCAGCAGCTTAGCGACAAACACTGAAGCTTTCTTT	CASSLATNTEAFF
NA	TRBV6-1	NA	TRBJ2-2	TGTGCCAGCAGTGAACATGCGAAACGATTGAGCGGGGAGCTGTTTTTT	CASSEHAKRLSGELFF
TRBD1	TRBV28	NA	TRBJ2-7	TGTGCCAGCAGACCCGGGACAGGGTATTACTACGAGCAGTACTTC	CASRPGTGYYYEQYF
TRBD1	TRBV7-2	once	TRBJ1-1	TGTGCCAGCAGCTTTTTGACAGGGCCCACTGAAGCTTTCTTT	CASSFLTGPTEAFF
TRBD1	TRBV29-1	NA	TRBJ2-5	TGCAGCACGGCGGGACAGGGGGAGACCCAGTACTTC	CSTAGQGETQYF
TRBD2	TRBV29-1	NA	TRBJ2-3	TGCAGCGTGTCTAGCGGGGGCAACACAGATACGCAGTATTTT	CSVSSGGNTDTQYF
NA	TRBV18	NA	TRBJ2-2	TGTGCCAGCTCACCACAGCGGGCCACCGGGGAGCTGTTTTTT	CASSPQRATGELFF
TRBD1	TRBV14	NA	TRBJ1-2	TGTGCCAGCAGCCAGAGACCGGGACAGGGGGCTTTAACGGGCCGCCAAATCTATGGCTACACCTTC	CASSQRPGQGALTGRQIYGYTF
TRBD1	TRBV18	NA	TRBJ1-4	TGTGCCAGCTCGAAGGGGGGACAGGCTGAAAAACTGTTTTTT	CASSKGGQAEKLFF
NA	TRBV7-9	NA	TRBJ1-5	TGTGCCAGCAGCTTAGGCGTCTGGGGCGATCAGCCCCAGCATTTT	CASSLGVWGDQPQHF
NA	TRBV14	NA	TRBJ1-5	TGTGCCAGCAGCCAAGGAGATCAGCCCCAGCATTTT	CASSQGDQPQHF
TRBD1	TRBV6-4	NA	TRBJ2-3	TGTGCCAGCAGTGAAGGAGGACAGGGCGCAGATACGCAGTATTTT	CASSEGGQGADTQYF
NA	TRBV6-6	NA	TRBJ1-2	TGTGCCAGCAGTTACCTCGGGACATTCTATGGCTACACCTTC	CASSYLGTFYGYTF
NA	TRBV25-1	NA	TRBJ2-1	TGTGCCAGCAGTGGAGAGATACAGGGAGAGCAGTTCTTC	CASSGEIQGEQFF
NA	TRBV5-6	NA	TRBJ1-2	TGTGCCAGCAGCTTAGTACGAGGGTTCTATGGCTACACCTTC	CASSLVRGFYGYTF
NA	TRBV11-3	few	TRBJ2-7	TGTGCCAGCAGCTTAGAAAGGGGCGAGCAGTACTTC	CASSLERGEQYF
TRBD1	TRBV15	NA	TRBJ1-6	TGTGCCACCAGCAGAGACCCCGGGACAGGGGATTCACCCCTCCACTTT	CATSRDPGTGDSPLHF
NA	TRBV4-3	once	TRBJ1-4	TGCGCCAGCAGCCAAGATCCGCAGGGTGGTGAAAAACTGTTTTTT	CASSQDPQGGEKLFF
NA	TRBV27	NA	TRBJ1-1	TGTGCCAGCAGTTTAATCTCAGGGGAAGCTTTCTTT	CASSLISGEAFF
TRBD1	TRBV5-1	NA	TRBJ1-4	TGCGCCAGCAGACAGACAGGGGGCAGGGAAAAACTGTTTTTT	CASRQTGGREKLFF
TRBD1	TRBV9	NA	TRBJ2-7	TGTGCCAGCAGCGTACGACAGGGCTACGAGCAGTACTTC	CASSVRQGYEQYF
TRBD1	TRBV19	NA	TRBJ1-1	TGTGCCAGTAGTCTCCCGGGACAGGGATTGACTGAAGCTTTCTTT	CASSLPGQGLTEAFF
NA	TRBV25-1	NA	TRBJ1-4	TGTGCCAGCAGTGCACAGGAAGGTGAAAAACTGTTTTTT	CASSAQEGEKLFF
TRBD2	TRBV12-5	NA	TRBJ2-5	TGTGCTAGTGGTTTGGCACTAGCGGGGGTAACACAAGAGACCCAGTACTTC	CASGLALAGVTQETQYF
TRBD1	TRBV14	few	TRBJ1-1	TGTGCCAGCAGCCAAGGGGACAGGGGACGAAGGAGGACTGAAGCTTTCTTT	CASSQGDRGRRRTEAFF
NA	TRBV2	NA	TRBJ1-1	TGTGCCAGCAGTATACAGGGAAACACTGAAGCTTTCTTT	CASSIQGNTEAFF
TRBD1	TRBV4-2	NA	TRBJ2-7	TGTGCCAGCAGCCAAGATCGCCGACAGGGCGTCGAGCAGTACTTC	CASSQDRRQGVEQYF
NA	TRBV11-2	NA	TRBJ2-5	TGTGCCAGCAGCCGTGGAGCGCAAGAGACCCAGTACTTC	CASSRGAQETQYF
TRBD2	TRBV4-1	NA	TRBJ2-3	TGCGCCAGCAGCCAATCCCGCCGCGCGGCGGGGGGGTTAGATACGCAGTATTTT	CASSQSRRAAGGLDTQYF